One sample yielded the 14 T cell receptor beta chains listed below, sequenced in a study of CD8+CD57+ T cells in acquired aplastic anemia. Both TCR beta VDJ combination and CDR3 sequence profiling were carried out. Genomic DNA was the template for this profiling. TCRdb redid the calling of the reads with MiXCR, one entry per CDR3 protein. The sample lists tens of thousands of distinct CDR3 sequences, 45% to 55% occurring once. Sequenced sample: sorted CD4+, CD8+, or CD8+CD57+ T cells (not recorded which) from PBMCs. Source of these receptors: a human donor in good health, serving as a control.

This clonotype has a count of ten or more. The rearrangement joins TRBV27 to TRBJ2-5, with no clear D. Per germline, CDR1 MNHEY and CDR2 SMNVEV (reference sequence). The CDR3 sequence is 14 residues long. V was clipped by 5 bases and J by 2 bases, with 12 bases between them. The CDR3 nucleotides are TGTGCCAGCAGTACATCAGGTCAACAAGAGACCCAGTACTTC. As protein: CASSTSGQQETQYF.

This clonotype qualifies as medium-sized. The chain uses TRBV10-1 and TRBJ2-7; 8 bases match TRBD1. CDR3 length equals 13 residues. The germline V gene has CDR1 WNHNN and CDR2 SYGVQD (reference sequence). The V and J ends lost 6 bases and 2 bases, in that order; junction bases with no gene match: 3. The CDR3 loop reads CASRTDRAYEQYF. CDR3 sequence (DNA): TGCGCCAGCAGAACGGACAGGGCCTACGAGCAGTACTTC.

The chain recombines TRBV15 with TRBJ2-3; D possibly corresponds to TRBD1 (6 bases). The V gene's germline CDR1 is LNHNV and CDR2 YYDKDF (reference sequence). This CDR3 is built from 14 residues. Between the trimmed V and J ends, which lost 0 bases and 4 bases, there was a span of 8 bases. The CDR3: CATSRDRGPDTQYF. The CDR3 DNA is TGTGCCACCAGCAGAGACAGGGGACCAGATACGCAGTATTTT.

The table lists this clonotype with many counts. This sequence joins TRBV5-5 and TRBJ2-3, with D maybe TRBD1 (6 bases). This CDR3 is built from 15 residues. V lost 2 bases and J lost 5, with 15 bases in between. Germline values: CDR1 SGHKS, CDR2 YYEKEE (reference sequence). The CDR3 coding sequence is TGTGCCAGCAGCTTCCCATGGCGCAGGGGAGATACGCAGTATTTT. Translated, it gives CASSFPWRRGDTQYF.

In this sample, this clonotype turned up a few times. Given a much more abundant clone one base away, this may be a read error. V gene TRBV4-1 combines with J gene TRBJ2-7; D possibly matches TRBD1 or TRBD2 (5 bases each). The CDR3 is 18 amino acids. CDR1 and CDR2 (germline): MGHRA, YSYEKL. CDR3 sequence reads: CASSQEDSQWDATYEQHF. The CDR3 DNA sequence: TGCGCCAGCAGCCAAGAGGATTCACAGTGGGACGCCACCTACGAGCAGCACTTC.

This clonotype was recorded at least ten times. This chain joins TRBV3-1 and TRBJ2-1; TRBD2 matches 10 bases. This CDR3 comprises 14 residues. Looked up from germline, CDR1 is LGHDT and CDR2 is YNNKEL (reference sequence). V lost 8 bases to trimming and J lost 7 bases; unmatched junction nucleotides: 8. The CDR3 region is CASRRASGGNEQFF. The DNA for the CDR3 is TGTGCCAGCCGGAGGGCTAGCGGGGGTAATGAGCAGTTCTTC.

V usage is TRBV6-1 and J usage is TRBJ2-3; TRBD1 or TRBD2 may be the D gene (5 bases each). With 3 bases removed from V and 0 bases from J, the gap between germline ends came to 10 bases. Germline V gene sequence: CDR1 MNHNS, CDR2 SASEGT. The CDR3 consists of 15 residues. The CDR3 nucleotides read TGTGCCAGCAGTGACGGGACGGCCAGCACAGATACGCAGTATTTT. Protein product: CASSDGTASTDTQYF.

As to this clonotype: Germline is not matched at one junction end, which may reflect a read error. The CDR3 sequence: CASSNLSDNWDTGAFF. CDR3 sequence (DNA): TGTGCCAGCAGTAATTTATCGGATAACTGGGACACTGGAGCTTTCTTT. The J gene is TRBJ1-1, the V gene TRBV11-1; TRBD1 might be the D (6 bases). There are 16 residues in the CDR3. Germline CDR1 is SGHAT and CDR2 is FQDESV (reference sequence).

The rearrangement joins TRBV15 to TRBJ2-5; perhaps TRBD1 as D (6 bases). This CDR3 region has 15 residues. Germline CDR1 is LNHNV and CDR2 is YYDKDF (reference sequence). V lost 3 bases and J lost 5, with 16 bases in between. For the CDR3, the DNA is TGTGCCACCAGCAGCTACAGGGAGCTGAGGGAGACCCAGTACTTC. Translating it yields CATSSYRELRETQYF.

The table lists this clonotype with many counts. The V gene is TRBV6-5, the J gene TRBJ1-1; no firm D call. The CDR3 runs 15 residues. Germline V gene sequence: CDR1 MNHEY, CDR2 SVGAGI. Trimming cost V 0 bases and J 3 bases, with 11 bases left between them. In nucleotides, the CDR3 is TGTGCCAGCAGTTACTCGAAGGCCGGACACACTGAAGCTTTCTTT. Its translation: CASSYSKAGHTEAFF.

V is TRBV29-1 and J is TRBJ1-2; D unclear. V dropped 1 base and J dropped 8 bases, with 11 bases sitting between them. The CDR3 has 12 amino acids. From germline, CDR1 is SQVTM and CDR2 ANQGSEA. CDR3 nucleotide sequence: TGCAGCGTTGAAGGGTGGGGTTGGGGCTACACCTTC. Its protein product is CSVEGWGWGYTF.

J is TRBJ2-6 and V is TRBV19; D unclear. CDR1 and CDR2 from the germline V gene are LNHDA and SQIVND (reference sequence). Trimming left V 7 bases short and J 4 bases short, with 8 bases between. The CDR3 spans 13 residues. This CDR3 is CASTPPGANVLTF. CDR3 DNA: TGTGCCAGTACCCCCCCGGGGGCCAACGTCCTGACTTTC.

This sequence joins TRBV25-1 and TRBJ1-1, with D unclear. This CDR3 spans 14 amino acids. The germline CDR1 and CDR2 sequences are MGHDK and SYGVNS. Trimming removed 1 base at V and 0 bases at J, with 6 bases between. In DNA, the CDR3 is TGTGCCAGCAGTGAATTTGGCTTGAACACTGAAGCTTTCTTT. This sequence encodes CASSEFGLNTEAFF.

There are a few counts of this clonotype. A much larger clone lies one base from this, so it may be a read error. The rearrangement joins TRBV30 to TRBJ1-6; 9 bases line up with TRBD1. V shed 5 bases, J shed 9 bases, and the junction held 14 bases outside the gene matches. CDR1 GTSNPN and CDR2 SVGIG come from the germline V gene (reference sequence). This CDR3 has 16 amino acids. DNA of the CDR3: TGTGCCTGGCGTACTCCCGGACAGGGGTTCCCTTCACCCCTCCACTTT. Translating it yields CAWRTPGQGFPSPLHF.